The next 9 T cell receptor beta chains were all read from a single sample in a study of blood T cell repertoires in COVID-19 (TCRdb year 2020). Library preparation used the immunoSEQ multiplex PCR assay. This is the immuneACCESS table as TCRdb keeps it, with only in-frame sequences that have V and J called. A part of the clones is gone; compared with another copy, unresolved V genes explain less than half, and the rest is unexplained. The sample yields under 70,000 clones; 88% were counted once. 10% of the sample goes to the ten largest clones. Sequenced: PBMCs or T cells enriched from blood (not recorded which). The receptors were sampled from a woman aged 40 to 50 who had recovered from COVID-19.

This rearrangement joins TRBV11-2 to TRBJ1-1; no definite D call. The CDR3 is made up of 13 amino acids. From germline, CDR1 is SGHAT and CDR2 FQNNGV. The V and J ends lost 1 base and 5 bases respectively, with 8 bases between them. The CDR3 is CASSLAVETEAFF. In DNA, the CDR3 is TGTGCCAGCAGCTTAGCTGTGGAGACTGAAGCTTTCTTT.

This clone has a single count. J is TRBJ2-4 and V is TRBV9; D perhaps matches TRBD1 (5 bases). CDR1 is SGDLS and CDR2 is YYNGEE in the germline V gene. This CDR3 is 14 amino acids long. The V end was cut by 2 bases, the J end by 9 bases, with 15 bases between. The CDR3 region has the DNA TGTGCCAGCAGCGTTGCAGGGCGAGATACCATTCAGTACTTC. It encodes CASSVAGRDTIQYF.

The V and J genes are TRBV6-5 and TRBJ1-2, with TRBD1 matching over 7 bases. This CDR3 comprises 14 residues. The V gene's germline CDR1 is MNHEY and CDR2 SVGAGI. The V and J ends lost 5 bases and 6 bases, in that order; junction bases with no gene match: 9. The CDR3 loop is CASSPTGTVNGYTF. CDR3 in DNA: TGTGCCAGCAGTCCTACCGGGACAGTTAATGGCTACACCTTC.

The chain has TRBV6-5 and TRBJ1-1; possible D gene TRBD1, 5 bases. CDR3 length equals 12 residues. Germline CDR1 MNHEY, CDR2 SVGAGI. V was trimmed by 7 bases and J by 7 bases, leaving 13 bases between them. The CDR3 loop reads CASTTGAGEAFF. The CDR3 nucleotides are TGTGCCAGCACTACAGGAGCGGGTGAAGCTTTCTTT.

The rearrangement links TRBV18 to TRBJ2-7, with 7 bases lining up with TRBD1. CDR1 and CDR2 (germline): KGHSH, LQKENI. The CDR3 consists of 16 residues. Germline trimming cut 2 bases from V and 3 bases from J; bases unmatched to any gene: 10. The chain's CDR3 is CASSPSTGARIYEQYF. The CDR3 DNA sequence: TGTGCCAGCTCACCATCTACAGGGGCGAGGATCTACGAGCAGTACTTC.

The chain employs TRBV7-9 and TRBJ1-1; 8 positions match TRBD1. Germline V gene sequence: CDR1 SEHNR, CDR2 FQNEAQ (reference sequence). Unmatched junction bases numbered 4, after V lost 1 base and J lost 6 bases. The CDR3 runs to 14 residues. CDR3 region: CASSLDGQGAEAFF. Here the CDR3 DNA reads TGTGCCAGCAGCTTAGACGGACAGGGAGCTGAAGCTTTCTTT.

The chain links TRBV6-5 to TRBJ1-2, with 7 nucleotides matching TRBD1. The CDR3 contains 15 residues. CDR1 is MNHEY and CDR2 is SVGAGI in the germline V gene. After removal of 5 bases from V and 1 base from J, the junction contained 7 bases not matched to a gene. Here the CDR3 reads CASSKRGDSNYGYTF. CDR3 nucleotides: TGTGCCAGCAGTAAAAGGGGGGACAGTAACTATGGCTACACCTTC.

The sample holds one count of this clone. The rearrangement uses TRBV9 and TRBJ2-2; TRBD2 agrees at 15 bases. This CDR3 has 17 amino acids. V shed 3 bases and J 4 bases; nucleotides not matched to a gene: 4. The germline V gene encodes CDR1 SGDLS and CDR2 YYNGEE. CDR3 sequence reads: CASSGTSGGASTGELFF. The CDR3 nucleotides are TGTGCCAGCAGCGGGACTAGCGGGGGGGCGTCCACCGGGGAGCTGTTTTTT.

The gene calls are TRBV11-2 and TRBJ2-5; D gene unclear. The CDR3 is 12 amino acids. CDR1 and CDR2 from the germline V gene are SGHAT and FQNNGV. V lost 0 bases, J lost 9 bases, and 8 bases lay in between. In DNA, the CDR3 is TGTGCCAGCAGCTTAGATCTCGAGGCCCAGTACTTC. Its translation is CASSLDLEAQYF.